Listed here are 22 T cell receptor beta chains from one sample, sequenced in a study of shared clonotypes between healthy human individuals. Sequenced by immunoSEQ multiplex PCR; TCRdb stores in-frame clones only, minus some. The table includes about half a million clones, approximately 81% detected once. The sequencing sample was made of PBMCs. The receptors were sampled from a woman aged 40-49 years in good health. Some clones in this sample may be carry-over from other donors' samples.

The rearrangement uses TRBV15 and TRBJ2-7, with 7 bases that match TRBD1. In germline, CDR1 is LNHNV, CDR2 YYDKDF (reference sequence). This CDR3 comprises 15 residues. The V gene end was trimmed by 2 bases and the J gene end by 7 bases; junction bases not matched to a gene: 11. The CDR3 loop reads CATSRPGTAFGEQYF. CDR3 nucleotides: TGTGCCACCAGCAGACCTGGGACAGCCTTCGGGGAGCAGTACTTC. Looking up the rest from reference TRBV15 and TRBJ2-7 gives the full variable domain: DAMVIQNPRYQVTQFGKPVTLSCSQTLNHNVMYWYQQKSSQAPKLLFHYYDKDFNNEADTPDNFQSRRPNTSFCFLDIRSPGLGDTAMYLCATSRPGTAFGEQYFGPGTRLTVT.

On this clone: This likely came from a read error, as a far larger clone is one base away. V and J are TRBV11-2 and TRBJ1-3; D is ambiguous. Germline V gene data show CDR1 as SGHAT and CDR2 as FQNNGV. The CDR3 spans 14 residues. Here the CDR3 DNA reads TGTGCCAGCAGCTCCCCCCTATTAGCGAACACCACATATTTT. Translated, it gives CASSSPLLANTTYF.

As for this clone: This may come from a read error, since a much larger clone is one base off. Within the sample, other DNA sequences also encode this same CDR3. This sequence joins TRBV15 and TRBJ2-1, with 9 positions matching TRBD1. Germline lookup yields CDR1 LNHNV and CDR2 YYDKDF (reference sequence). CDR3 size: 15 residues. The CDR3 DNA reads TGTGCTACCAGCCCCCAGACAGGGGGGAGCAATGAGCAGTTCTTC. This translates into CATSPQTGGSNEQFF.

This clone was seen only once. V and J are TRBV19 and TRBJ2-1, with TRBD2 matching 9 bases. Germline V gene sequence: CDR1 LNHDA, CDR2 SQIVND (reference sequence). The CDR3 is made up of 17 amino acids. The ends lost 4 bases at V and 1 base at J; junction bases unmatched: 8. DNA of the CDR3: TGTGCCAGTAGTACCCCAGCGACTAGCGGATCCTACAATGAGCAGTTCTTC. Residues: CASSTPATSGSYNEQFF.

This chain connects TRBV9 to TRBJ2-3, with TRBD2 matching over 9 bases. Germline V gene lookup returns CDR1 SGDLS and CDR2 YYNGEE. The CDR3 loop spans 15 amino acids. V lost 1 base, J lost 5 bases, and 5 bases stayed unmatched. The CDR3 reads CASSVSGLAVDTQYF. The CDR3 DNA reads TGTGCCAGCAGCGTATCGGGACTAGCAGTAGATACGCAGTATTTT.

The CDR3 coding sequence is TGCGCCAGCAGCCCGTCCTACACAGGAGGACTCTTGAACACTGAAGCTTTCTTT. Protein product: CASSPSYTGGLLNTEAFF. The chain carries TRBV5-1 and TRBJ1-1; D is possibly TRBD1 (5 bases). Germline V gene data show CDR1 as SGHRS and CDR2 as YFSETQ. V was pared by 4 bases and J by 0 bases, with 22 bases between. The CDR3 sequence is 18 residues long. The full variable domain, completed using reference TRBV5-1 and TRBJ1-1, is KAGVTQTPRYLIKTRGQQVTLSCSPISGHRSVSWYQQTPGQGLQFLFEYFSETQRNKGNFPGRFSGRQFSNSRSEMNVSTLELGDSALYLCASSPSYTGGLLNTEAFFGQGTRLTVV.

The V gene is TRBV25-1, the J gene TRBJ2-3, with TRBD2 as a possible D gene (5 bases). The CDR3 consists of 16 residues. Trimming took 2 bases from V and 6 from J, leaving 18 bases between them. Germline V CDR1 and CDR2: MGHDK, SYGVNS. The CDR3 reads CASSESGSAVVDTQYF. The CDR3 nucleotides read TGTGCCAGCAGTGAAAGCGGAAGCGCTGTGGTGGATACGCAGTATTTT.

J is TRBJ2-2 and V is TRBV10-3; D uncertain. Germline lookup yields CDR1 ENHRY and CDR2 SYGVKD. The V gene lost 1 base and the J gene lost 6 bases, with 6 bases spanning the gap. This CDR3 is built from 13 residues. The CDR3 loop is CAISELGPGELFF. The CDR3 nucleotides are TGTGCCATCAGTGAGTTGGGTCCCGGGGAGCTGTTTTTT.

This rearrangement joins TRBV11-2 to TRBJ2-2; 9 bases are a match to TRBD1. Looked up from germline, CDR1 is SGHAT and CDR2 is FQNNGV. V was pared by 5 bases and J by 1 base, with 5 bases of the junction left unmatched. There are 16 residues in the CDR3. The CDR3 region has the DNA TGTGCCAGCAGCCTCAGACAGGGGGGGAACACCGGGGAGCTGTTTTTT. Translating it yields CASSLRQGGNTGELFF.

Points on this clone: With a far larger clone one base away, a read error is the likely cause. In the same sample, other DNA sequences code for this CDR3. The gene calls are TRBV2 and TRBJ1-5; a possible D gene is TRBD1 (6 bases). The germline V gene has CDR1 SNHLY and CDR2 FYNNEI. The V gene lost 8 bases and the J gene lost 4 bases, with 12 bases spanning the gap. The CDR3 sequence is 13 residues long. The CDR3 loop is CASGTLSNQPQHF. Written as DNA, the CDR3 is TGTGCCAGCGGGACACTTAGTAATCAGCCCCAGCATTTT.

Concerning this clone itself: Other DNA sequences within the sample encode an identical CDR3. V usage is TRBV29-1 and J usage is TRBJ1-1; D gene unclear. CDR3 size: 14 residues. From germline, CDR1 is SQVTM and CDR2 ANQGSEA. The V end lost 6 bases, the J end lost 10 bases, and 24 bases lay between the germline ends. The CDR3 is CSVVLTRGGIGAFF. Written as DNA, the CDR3 is TGCAGCGTCGTCCTAACCCGGGGTGGGATTGGAGCTTTCTTT.

This chain connects TRBV28 to TRBJ1-1, with no clear D. CDR1 and CDR2 from the germline V gene are MDHEN and SYDVKM. This CDR3 contains 12 residues. V was cut by 3 bases and J by 7 bases, with 9 bases left in between. This CDR3 is CASSFLDGEAFF. CDR3 DNA: TGTGCCAGCAGTTTCCTCGACGGTGAAGCTTTCTTT. Complete variable domain (other parts from reference TRBV28 and TRBJ1-1): DVKVTQSSRYLVKRTGEKVFLECVQDMDHENMFWYRQDPGLGLRLIYFSYDVKMKEKGDIPEGYSVSREKKERFSLILESASTNQTSMYLCASSFLDGEAFFGQGTRLTVV.

The chain recombines TRBV5-4 with TRBJ1-2; 8 positions agree with TRBD1. The germline gives CDR1 SGHNT, CDR2 YYREEE (reference sequence). J gave up 5 bases and V 4 bases, and 10 bases lay outside the gene matches. This CDR3 comprises 15 residues. The CDR3 region has the DNA TGTGCCAGCAGCCCACCGGACAGGGAAGGGTATGGCTACACCTTC. It is translated as CASSPPDREGYGYTF.

The chain links TRBV9 to TRBJ2-1; D is undetermined. Per germline, CDR1 SGDLS and CDR2 YYNGEE. The CDR3 totals 13 residues. V gave up 4 bases and J gave up 5 bases, with 10 bases separating them. CDR3 in DNA: TGTGCCAGCAGCCCCAGGCTTGACAATGAGCAGTTCTTC. Its translation is CASSPRLDNEQFF.

This clone was picked up many times. Different DNA sequences within this sample yield the same CDR3. J is TRBJ2-5 and V is TRBV27; TRBD2 matches at 12 bases. The V segment lost 6 bases and the J segment 4 bases; nucleotides outside the gene matches: 9. This CDR3 has 16 residues. CDR1 and CDR2 from the germline V gene are MNHEY and SMNVEV (reference sequence). CDR3 nucleotide sequence: TGTGCCAGCAGGCCGCCTAGGGGACTAGCGGGAGAGACCCAGTACTTC. This encodes CASRPPRGLAGETQYF.

This clone has only a few counts. The chain employs TRBV13 and TRBJ2-7, with TRBD2 identical over 11 bases. The CDR3 has 15 amino acids. Germline V gene sequence: CDR1 PRHDT, CDR2 FYEKMQ (reference sequence). V gave up 4 bases and J gave up 6 bases; unmatched junction bases: 8. The chain's CDR3 is CASSSGSSGRFEQYF. The CDR3 nucleotides read TGTGCCAGCAGCTCGGGATCTAGCGGGAGGTTCGAGCAGTACTTC.

The chain joins TRBV19 to TRBJ1-5; D perhaps matches TRBD1 (5 bases). The CDR3 is 15 amino acids. The germline V gene has CDR1 LNHDA and CDR2 SQIVND (reference sequence). V lost 6 bases, J lost 0 bases, and 12 bases lay in between. In nucleotides, the CDR3 is TGTGCCAGTAGCAAAGGGGTTTATAGCAATCAGCCCCAGCATTTT. Translating it yields CASSKGVYSNQPQHF.

This clone was observed a single time. This chain connects TRBV15 to TRBJ2-3, with 10 bases matching TRBD1. Germline values: CDR1 LNHNV, CDR2 YYDKDF (reference sequence). V gave up 3 bases and J gave up 2 bases; unmatched junction bases: 8. The CDR3 is 17 residues long. The CDR3 here is CATSSPKGTGATDTQYF. CDR3 nucleotide sequence: TGTGCCACCAGCAGCCCCAAAGGGACAGGGGCCACAGATACGCAGTATTTT.

V and J are TRBV6-4 and TRBJ1-3; D unclear. The CDR3 totals 16 residues. Germline values: CDR1 MRHNA, CDR2 SNTAGT. Trimming took off 3 bases at V and 0 bases at J, with 12 bases between the two ends. CDR3 coding DNA: TGTGCCAGCAGTGAAGGTCTTGGCGGCTCTGGAAACACCATATATTTT. Translation gives CASSEGLGGSGNTIYF.

CDR3 amino acids: CASRGTRFTDTQYF. The DNA of the CDR3 is TGCGCCAGCAGAGGGACCCGTTTCACAGATACGCAGTATTTT. The gene calls are TRBV5-1 and TRBJ2-3, with D possibly being TRBD1 or TRBD2 (5 bases each). Trimming shortened V by 5 bases and J by 2 bases, and 12 bases separated the two germline ends. This CDR3 is built from 14 residues. Per germline, CDR1 SGHRS and CDR2 YFSETQ.

The CDR3 DNA reads TGTGCCAGCAGTTTTACAGGGCGGAATGGTGGCAATCAGCCCCAGCATTTT. Amino acid sequence: CASSFTGRNGGNQPQHF. The chain combines TRBV28 with TRBJ1-5, with TRBD1 as a possible D gene (6 bases). CDR1 and CDR2 from the germline V gene are MDHEN and SYDVKM. V shed 3 bases and J shed 2 bases, with 17 bases lying between them. CDR3 length equals 17 residues. Drawing the rest from reference TRBV28 and TRBJ1-5, the complete variable domain is DVKVTQSSRYLVKRTGEKVFLECVQDMDHENMFWYRQDPGLGLRLIYFSYDVKMKEKGDIPEGYSVSREKKERFSLILESASTNQTSMYLCASSFTGRNGGNQPQHFGDGTRLSIL.

This clone was recorded only once. This may be a read error, as it is one base from a much larger clone. The CDR3 protein is CASSFTGTPGVSQETQYF. CDR3 DNA: TGCGCCAGCAGCTTTACCGGGACACCAGGGGTGAGCCAAGAGACCCAGTACTTC. The gene calls are TRBV5-1 and TRBJ2-5, with D maybe TRBD1 (6 bases). This CDR3 is 18 amino acids long. V shed 2 bases and J shed 1 base, with 21 bases lying between them. Germline lookup yields CDR1 SGHRS and CDR2 YFSETQ.